This TCR beta chain appears in the sequencing data of a study of T cell responses to AZD1222 COVID-19 vaccine. Study-wide points: Targeting of unmutated variant regions was reportedly seen in nearly half of spike-specific TCRs.

CDR3 length: 11 residues. Germline V lookup: CDR1 GTSNPN, CDR2 SVGIG (reference sequence). V gave up 8 bases and J gave up 7 bases; unmatched junction bases: 4. Details on this clone: Its antigen is not identified.

Generated by immunoSEQ multiplex PCR, the TCRdb table keeps only in-frame clones and is missing some. The sample has around 140,000 clones, just under 95% seen once. Sequencing used peripheral blood, obtained after recovery from COVID-19. The clonotype was recovered from an adult who had recovered from COVID-19. The chain combines TRBV30 with TRBJ2-7; 11 nucleotides agree with TRBD1. The CDR3 DNA sequence: TGTGCCGGGGACAGGGGGAGAGAGCAGTACTTC. Its protein product is CAGDRGREQYF.